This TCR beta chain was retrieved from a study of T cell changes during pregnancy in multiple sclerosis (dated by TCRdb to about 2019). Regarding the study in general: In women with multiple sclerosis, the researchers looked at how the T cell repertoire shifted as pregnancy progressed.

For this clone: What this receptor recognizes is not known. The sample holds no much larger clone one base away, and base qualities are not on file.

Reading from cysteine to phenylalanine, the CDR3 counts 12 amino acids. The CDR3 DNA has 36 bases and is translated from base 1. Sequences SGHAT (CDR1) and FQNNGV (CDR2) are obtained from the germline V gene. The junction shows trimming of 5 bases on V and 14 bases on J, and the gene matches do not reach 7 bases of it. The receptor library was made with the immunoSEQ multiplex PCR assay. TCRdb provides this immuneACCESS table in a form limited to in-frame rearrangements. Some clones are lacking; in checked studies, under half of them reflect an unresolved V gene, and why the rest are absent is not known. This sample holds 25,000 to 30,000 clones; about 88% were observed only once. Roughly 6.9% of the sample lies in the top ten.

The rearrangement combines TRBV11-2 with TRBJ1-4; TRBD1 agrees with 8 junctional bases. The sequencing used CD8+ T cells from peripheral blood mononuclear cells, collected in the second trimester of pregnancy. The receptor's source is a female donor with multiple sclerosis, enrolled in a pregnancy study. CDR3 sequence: CASSPQGGILFF. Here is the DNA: TGTGCCAGCAGCCCACAGGGGGGGATTCTGTTTTTT.